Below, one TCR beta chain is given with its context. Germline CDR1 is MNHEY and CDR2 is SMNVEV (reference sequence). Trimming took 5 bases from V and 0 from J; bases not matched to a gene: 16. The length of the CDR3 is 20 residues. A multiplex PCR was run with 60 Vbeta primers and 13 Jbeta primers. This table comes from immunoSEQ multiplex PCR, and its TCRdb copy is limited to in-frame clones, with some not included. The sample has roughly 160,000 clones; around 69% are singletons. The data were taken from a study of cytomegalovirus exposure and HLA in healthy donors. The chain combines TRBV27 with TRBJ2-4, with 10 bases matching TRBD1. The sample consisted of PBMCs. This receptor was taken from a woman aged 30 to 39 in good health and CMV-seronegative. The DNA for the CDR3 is TGTGCCAGCAGTCCATTCCTACGGACAGGGGGTTTCCTAGCCAAAAACATTCAGTACTTC. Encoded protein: CASSPFLRTGGFLAKNIQYF.